The 10 T cell receptor beta chains listed next were all sequenced from one sample in a study of blood T cell repertoires in COVID-19. Assay used: immunoSEQ multiplex PCR; TCRdb lists only in-frame clones, some missing. The table lists around 99,000 clones, around 80% of them singletons. The sample consisted of peripheral blood. The receptors derive from a man aged 45 to 65 who had recovered from COVID-19.

V gene TRBV7-9 combines with J gene TRBJ2-1; TRBD2 matches at 11 bases. CDR3 size: 17 residues. V lost 5 bases, J lost 0 bases, and 6 bases stayed unmatched. The V gene's germline CDR1 is SEHNR and CDR2 FQNEAQ (reference sequence). Here the CDR3 DNA reads TGTGCCAGCAGCCAGACTAGCGGGATGAGCTCCTACAATGAGCAGTTCTTC. This sequence encodes CASSQTSGMSSYNEQFF.

This chain uses TRBV27 with TRBJ1-2, with 7 bases identical to TRBD1. Unmatched junction bases numbered 13, after V lost 8 bases and J lost 7 bases. CDR1 and CDR2 (germline): MNHEY, SMNVEV (reference sequence). The CDR3 extends over 14 amino acids. This CDR3 reads CASGYRQGVSGYTF. CDR3 nucleotides: TGTGCCAGCGGATACCGTCAGGGGGTCTCTGGCTACACCTTC.

V gene TRBV6-5 combines with J gene TRBJ2-6; D gene uncertain. CDR3 length equals 13 residues. V was pared by 10 bases and J by 2 bases, with 9 bases between. The germline V gene has CDR1 MNHEY and CDR2 SVGAGI. Here the CDR3 reads CATLPPGANVLTF. The CDR3 coding sequence is TGTGCCACCCTCCCCCCTGGGGCCAACGTCCTGACTTTC.

The rearrangement links TRBV7-2 to TRBJ2-1; 9 nucleotides line up with TRBD2. Germline values: CDR1 SGHTA, CDR2 FQGNSA. V shed 3 bases and J 4 bases; nucleotides not matched to a gene: 4. CDR3 length: 15 amino acids. In nucleotides, the CDR3 is TGTGCCAGCAGCTTGTCCACTAGCGGGTACAATGAGCAGTTCTTC. Protein product: CASSLSTSGYNEQFF. Full variable domain (remainder filled in from reference TRBV7-2 and TRBJ2-1): GAGVSQSPSNKVTEKGKDVELRCDPISGHTALYWYRQSLGQGLEFLIYFQGNSAPDKSGLPSDRFSAERTGGSVSTLTIQRTQQEDSAVYLCASSLSTSGYNEQFFGPGTRLTVL.

This chain connects TRBV6-6 to TRBJ2-7; 7 bases line up with TRBD1. Per germline, CDR1 MNHNY and CDR2 SVGAGI (reference sequence). With V trimmed by 8 bases and J by 1 base, 8 bases remained unmatched. There are 14 residues in the CDR3. The CDR3 bases are TGTGCCAGCTCCGTGCCGGGACAGTCCTACGAGCAGTACTTC. Protein product: CASSVPGQSYEQYF.

The chain uses TRBV19 and TRBJ1-2, with a tentative D call TRBD1 (5 bases). Germline loops: CDR1 LNHDA, CDR2 SQIVND (reference sequence). The CDR3 sequence is 11 residues long. V lost 7 bases and J 6 bases, leaving 9 bases between the germline ends. Here the CDR3 reads CASMGGNGYTF. As DNA, the CDR3 is TGTGCCAGTATGGGGGGAAATGGCTACACCTTC.

This clone was seen a few times. The rearrangement uses TRBV6-5 and TRBJ2-7, with 7 positions matching TRBD1. Germline V lookup: CDR1 MNHEY, CDR2 SVGAGI. Germline trimming cut 6 bases from V and 2 bases from J; bases unmatched to any gene: 10. The CDR3 runs 15 residues. The CDR3 loop is CASSIQQGTTYEQYF. CDR3 nucleotide sequence: TGTGCCAGCAGCATCCAACAGGGGACCACCTACGAGCAGTACTTC.

V and J are TRBV19 and TRBJ2-1; a weak D match, TRBD2 (7 bases). CDR3 length: 15 residues. Looked up from germline, CDR1 is LNHDA and CDR2 is SQIVND (reference sequence). V dropped 5 bases and J dropped 8 bases, with 19 bases sitting between them. CDR3 nucleotide sequence: TGTGCCAGTAGTCCCACAGATCAGGGGAGGGATGAGCAGTTCTTC. Translating it yields CASSPTDQGRDEQFF.

The chain recombines TRBV7-9 with TRBJ1-4; D remains unclear. V was clipped by 0 bases and J by 8 bases, with 16 bases between them. This CDR3 is built from 16 residues. In germline, CDR1 is SEHNR, CDR2 FQNEAQ (reference sequence). The CDR3 is CASSLAEYRAGEKLFF. The CDR3 DNA sequence: TGTGCCAGCAGCTTAGCTGAGTACAGAGCGGGCGAAAAACTGTTTTTT.

The rearrangement uses TRBV18 and TRBJ2-7, with a weak D call TRBD2 (6 bases). This CDR3 region has 19 residues. The germline CDR1 and CDR2 sequences are KGHSH and LQKENI. V lost 3 bases to trimming and J lost 3 bases, with 27 bases between them. The CDR3 is CASSPARIKELAGGYEQYF. CDR3 coding DNA: TGTGCCAGCTCACCCGCTAGGATCAAAGAACTAGCAGGAGGCTACGAGCAGTACTTC.